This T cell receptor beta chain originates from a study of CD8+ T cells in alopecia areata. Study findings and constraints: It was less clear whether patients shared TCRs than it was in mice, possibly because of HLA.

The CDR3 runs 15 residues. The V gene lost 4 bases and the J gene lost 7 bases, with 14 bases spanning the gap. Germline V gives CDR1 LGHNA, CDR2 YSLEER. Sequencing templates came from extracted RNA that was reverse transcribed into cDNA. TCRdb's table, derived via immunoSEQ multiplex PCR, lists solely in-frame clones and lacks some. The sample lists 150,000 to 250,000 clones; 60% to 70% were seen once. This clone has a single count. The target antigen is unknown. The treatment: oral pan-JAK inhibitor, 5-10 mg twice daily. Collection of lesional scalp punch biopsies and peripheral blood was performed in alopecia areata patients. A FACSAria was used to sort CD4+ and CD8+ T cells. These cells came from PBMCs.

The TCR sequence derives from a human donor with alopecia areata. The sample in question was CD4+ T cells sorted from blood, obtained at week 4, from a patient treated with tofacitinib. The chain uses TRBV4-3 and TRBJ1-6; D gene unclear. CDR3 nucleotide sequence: TGCGCCAGCAGCCGCAATTCAGGCAGCAATTCACCCCTCCACTTT. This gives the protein CASSRNSGSNSPLHF.